The 8 T cell receptor beta chains below were found in one sample sequenced in a study of blood T cell repertoires in COVID-19. Clones were sequenced by immunoSEQ multiplex PCR, and TCRdb holds only the in-frame ones, with some missing. The data show under 130,000 clones, with about 90% seen just once and 3% to 3.5% held by the top ten. The sequenced sample consisted of peripheral blood. The source of these receptors is a man aged 45 to 65 in a cohort sampled during active COVID-19.

CDR3 bases: TGCGCCAGCAGCCTAATGGGCCCCTACAATGAGCAGTTCTTC. It is translated as CASSLMGPYNEQFF. V usage is TRBV5-1 and J usage is TRBJ2-1, with D uncertain. The length of the CDR3 is 14 residues. V dropped 4 bases and J dropped 2 bases, with 10 bases sitting between them. Germline V CDR1 and CDR2: SGHRS, YFSETQ. The full variable domain, in which reference TRBV5-1 and TRBJ2-1 provide the parts outside the CDR3, is KAGVTQTPRYLIKTRGQQVTLSCSPISGHRSVSWYQQTPGQGLQFLFEYFSETQRNKGNFPGRFSGRQFSNSRSEMNVSTLELGDSALYLCASSLMGPYNEQFFGPGTRLTVL.

In this sample, this clone turned up a few times. The CDR3 protein is CASSPIAGGPTDTQYF. In DNA form, the CDR3 reads TGTGCCAGCAGCCCAATAGCGGGGGGGCCGACAGATACGCAGTATTTT. This chain uses TRBV7-2 with TRBJ2-3; 11 bases fit TRBD2. V dropped 5 bases and J dropped 3; count of bases not matched to a gene: 7. This CDR3 is built from 16 residues. In germline, CDR1 is SGHTA, CDR2 FQGNSA.

A single count supports this clone. The rearrangement joins TRBV19 to TRBJ1-2; 8 bases line up with TRBD1. The germline V gene encodes CDR1 LNHDA and CDR2 SQIVND (reference sequence). With 5 bases clipped from V and 7 bases from J, the junction kept 3 bases outside the gene matches. The CDR3 runs to 12 residues. For the CDR3, the DNA is TGTGCCAGTAGTCCTGACAGGGGTGGCTACACCTTC. Protein product: CASSPDRGGYTF.

This clone occurred once. V usage is TRBV3-1 (or the pseudogene TRBV3-2) and J usage is TRBJ1-2; D is undetermined. The CDR3 loop spans 15 amino acids. Looked up from germline, CDR1 is LGHDT and CDR2 is YNNKEL (reference sequence). Trimming pared 4 bases from V and 0 bases from J, leaving 12 bases between. The CDR3 bases are TGTGCCAGCAGCCCCGTAGGGAGGACTAACTATGGCTACACCTTC. Its protein is CASSPVGRTNYGYTF.

V is TRBV6-6 and J is TRBJ1-5; no reliable D call. Germline V lookup: CDR1 MNHNY, CDR2 SVGAGI (reference sequence). Trimming left V 2 bases short and J 2 bases short, with 10 bases between. CDR3 length equals 15 residues. The CDR3 protein is CASSYGAQGNQPQHF. CDR3 DNA sequence: TGTGCCAGCAGTTACGGCGCCCAGGGCAATCAGCCCCAGCATTTT.

The CDR3 DNA sequence: TGTGCCAGCAGTTACCGCGGGGGCAGGGGAAACACCATATATTTT. Encoded protein: CASSYRGGRGNTIYF. V gene TRBV6-5 combines with J gene TRBJ1-3; tentative D call: TRBD1 (6 bases). V shed 2 bases and J shed 4 bases, with 12 bases lying between them. CDR3 length equals 15 residues. Per the germline V gene, CDR1 is MNHEY and CDR2 is SVGAGI.

The chain is built from TRBV3-1 (or the pseudogene TRBV3-2) and TRBJ2-5, with TRBD2 matching over 7 bases. V was clipped by 4 bases and J by 1 base; unmatched bases: 9. CDR1 and CDR2 from the germline V gene are LGHDT and YNNKEL (reference sequence). The CDR3 is 16 amino acids. The CDR3, as DNA: TGTGCCAGCAGCCTGGTGGGAGCGGGGACCCAAGAGACCCAGTACTTC. It is translated as CASSLVGAGTQETQYF.

This chain joins TRBV28 and TRBJ2-5, with D unresolved. Between the trimmed V and J ends, which lost 6 bases and 3 bases, there was a span of 5 bases. Germline CDR1 and CDR2: MDHEN and SYDVKM. The CDR3 consists of 11 residues. The CDR3 loop reads CASSLEETQYF. The CDR3 DNA is TGTGCCAGCAGCCTAGAAGAGACCCAGTACTTC.